The sequence of this TCR beta chain was determined in a study of T cell repertoires in cytomegalovirus infection. Germline CDR1 is MNHNY and CDR2 is SVGAGI (reference sequence). The CDR3 has 15 amino acids. J gave up 5 bases and V 5 bases, and 6 bases lay outside the gene matches. TCRdb re-called the reads through MiXCR, storing one row per CDR3 protein. The repertoire has around 190,000 distinct CDR3 sequences, roughly an eighth of them found once; the top ten carry over 25%. A few counts support this clonotype. This sequence joins TRBV6-6 and TRBJ2-7; 13 nucleotides agree with TRBD2. The receptor was isolated from a human donor in good health (CMV status not recorded). Some clones in this sample may be carry-over from other donors' samples. Sequenced: PBMCs. CDR3 nucleotide sequence: TGTGCCAGCAGTCGATGGACTAGCGGGAGCAACGAGCAGTACTTC. It codes for CASSRWTSGSNEQYF.